These 15 T cell receptor beta chains share one sample of origin, sequenced in a study of shared clonotypes between healthy human individuals. Only in-frame clones appear in the TCRdb table, and some are missing; sequencing was by immunoSEQ multiplex PCR. The data show a few million clones, with roughly 92% seen just once and 0.14% held by the top ten. Sequencing was performed on naive CD4+ T cells sorted from blood. Subset specified: CD45RA+ positively selected. Receptor source: a man between 18 and 29 years old in good health.

The V gene is TRBV29-1, the J gene TRBJ1-2; TRBD1 aligns across 7 bases. V lost 3 bases to trimming and J lost 4 bases; unmatched junction nucleotides: 5. The CDR3 is 13 residues long. CDR1 is SQVTM, CDR2 ANQGSEA, per germline. In DNA form, the CDR3 reads TGCAGCGTTGACGAGGGGGCTAGCTATGGCTACACCTTC. Residues: CSVDEGASYGYTF. The entire variable domain, with the rest obtained from reference TRBV29-1 and TRBJ1-2, is as follows: SAVISQKPSRDICQRGTSLTIQCQVDSQVTMMFWYRQQPGQSLTLIATANQGSEATYESGFVIDKFPISRPNLTFSTLTVSNMSPEDSSIYLCSVDEGASYGYTFGSGTRLTVV.

This clone showed up just once. The chain carries TRBV27 and TRBJ1-1; no definite D call. This CDR3 has 12 residues. Germline V gene sequence: CDR1 MNHEY, CDR2 SMNVEV (reference sequence). V lost 8 bases, J lost 5 bases, and 12 bases lay in between. Here the CDR3 DNA reads TGTGCCAGCGCAACCATGGGGACTGAAGCTTTCTTT. Protein sequence: CASATMGTEAFF.

CDR3 bases: TGTGCCATCAGTGAACCGGGACAGGGGGTCGTCGGGGCTTTCTTT. Translation gives CAISEPGQGVVGAFF. V is TRBV10-3 and J is TRBJ1-1; 11 bases line up with TRBD1. The CDR3 length is 15 residues. The V segment lost 3 bases and the J segment 11 bases; nucleotides outside the gene matches: 11. Germline loops: CDR1 ENHRY, CDR2 SYGVKD.

The rearrangement uses TRBV30 and TRBJ1-3; D not resolved. The CDR3 is 14 residues long. V lost 2 bases, J lost 1 base, and 9 bases lay in between. Germline-derived CDR1 and CDR2 are GTSNPN and SVGIG (reference sequence). For the CDR3, the DNA is TGTGCCTGGAGTCCGATGCTATCTGGAAACACCATATATTTT. It specifies CAWSPMLSGNTIYF.

The chain links TRBV12-5 to TRBJ2-7, with 8 bases fitting TRBD1. The CDR3 is made up of 14 amino acids. CDR1 and CDR2 (germline): LGHNT, FRNRAP. V was clipped by 8 bases and J by 4 bases; unmatched bases: 10. CDR3 nucleotides: TGTGCTAGTAGAAGGACAGGGAACGGTTACGAGCAGTACTTC. Translating it yields CASRRTGNGYEQYF. Filled out from reference TRBV12-5 and TRBJ2-7, the complete variable domain reads DARVTQTPRHKVTEMGQEVTMRCQPILGHNTVFWYRQTMMQGLELLAYFRNRAPLDDSGMPKDRFSAEMPDATLATLKIQPSEPRDSAVYFCASRRTGNGYEQYFGPGTRLTVT.

The chain uses TRBV7-2 and TRBJ1-2; D ambiguous. From germline, CDR1 is SGHTA and CDR2 FQGNSA. Trimming removed 3 bases at V and 8 bases at J, with 7 bases between. CDR3 size: 11 residues. The CDR3 reads CASSFRMGYTF. The CDR3 bases are TGTGCCAGCAGCTTTAGGATGGGCTACACCTTC.

The chain links TRBV18 to TRBJ2-1; TRBD2 aligns across 9 bases. This CDR3 contains 16 residues. Germline-derived CDR1 and CDR2 are KGHSH and LQKENI. V was pared by 3 bases and J by 7 bases, with 10 bases of the junction left unmatched. CDR3 protein: CASSPKGREGLNEQFF. CDR3 DNA: TGTGCCAGCTCACCCAAGGGGCGGGAGGGCCTGAATGAGCAGTTCTTC. Supplemented by reference TRBV18 and TRBJ2-1, the full variable domain reads NAGVMQNPRHLVRRRGQEARLRCSPMKGHSHVYWYRQLPEEGLKFMVYLQKENIIDESGMPKERFSAEFPKEGPSILRIQQVVRGDSAAYFCASSPKGREGLNEQFFGPGTRLTVL.

The chain carries TRBV5-8 and TRBJ1-5, with a tentative D call TRBD1 (6 bases). The CDR3 has 13 amino acids. V was shortened by 4 bases and J by 9 bases, with 14 bases between the two germline ends. Germline CDR1 is SGHTS and CDR2 is YDEGEE. The CDR3 DNA follows: TGTGCCAGCAGCGAAGGGGGGGTAAGGCCCCAGCATTTT. This sequence encodes CASSEGGVRPQHF.

The rearrangement links TRBV6-5 to TRBJ1-5, with 7 bases identical to TRBD1. With V trimmed by 6 bases and J by 14 bases, 7 bases remained unmatched. CDR1 and CDR2 from the germline V gene are MNHEY and SVGAGI. This CDR3 spans 11 amino acids. The CDR3 DNA is TGTGCCAGCAGGCGGGACAGCTCCGAGCATTTT. Translating gives CASRRDSSEHF.

A word on this clone: Other DNA sequences in the same sample also yield this CDR3. The J gene is TRBJ2-7, the V gene TRBV10-3; D ambiguous. The CDR3 contains 12 residues. Germline assignment: CDR1 ENHRY and CDR2 SYGVKD. Trimming shortened V by 2 bases and J by 0 bases, and 2 bases separated the two germline ends. CDR3 coding DNA: TGTGCCATCAGTGAGCCCTCCTACGAGCAGTACTTC. Translating gives CAISEPSYEQYF.

The DNA for the CDR3 is TGTGCCAGCAGCTCGCCTAGCACAGATACGCAGTATTTT. Protein: CASSSPSTDTQYF. V gene TRBV11-2 combines with J gene TRBJ2-3; D remains unclear. The germline V and J ends were trimmed by 4 bases and 0 bases, with 5 bases remaining between them. This CDR3 contains 13 residues. Germline V gene sequence: CDR1 SGHAT, CDR2 FQNNGV.

In its sample, this clone was seen once. The V and J genes are TRBV7-2 and TRBJ1-2; 9 bases map to TRBD1. The CDR3 consists of 13 residues. The germline CDR1 and CDR2 sequences are SGHTA and FQGNSA. Losses at the gene ends were 4 bases for V and 7 bases for J; bases not matched to a gene: 4. The CDR3 nucleotides are TGTGCCAGCAGCTCCGGGACAGGGTTTGGCTACACCTTC. Residues: CASSSGTGFGYTF.

V gene TRBV4-1 combines with J gene TRBJ2-2; D gene ambiguous. Germline CDR1 reads MGHRA; CDR2 reads YSYEKL. The V end lost 0 bases, the J end lost 7 bases, and 9 bases lay between the germline ends. The CDR3 spans 14 residues. CDR3 residues: CASSQEGSGGELFF. The CDR3 bases are TGCGCCAGCAGCCAAGAAGGCTCGGGCGGGGAGCTGTTTTTT.

The chain uses TRBV28 and TRBJ2-5; 10 bases are a match to TRBD1. Germline CDR1 reads MDHEN; CDR2 reads SYDVKM. V gave up 4 bases and J gave up 5 bases; unmatched junction bases: 10. This CDR3 is 16 amino acids long. CDR3 DNA sequence: TGTGCCAGCAGTTCCCCCCGGGACAGGGGTCGTGAGACCCAGTACTTC. Encoded protein: CASSSPRDRGRETQYF.

The rearrangement joins TRBV18 to TRBJ2-7, with TRBD2 matching over 8 bases. J gave up 4 bases and V 2 bases, and 7 bases lay outside the gene matches. Per the germline V gene, CDR1 is KGHSH and CDR2 is LQKENI. The CDR3 is made up of 15 amino acids. CDR3: CASSPISAGGYEQYF. In DNA, the CDR3 is TGTGCCAGCTCACCAATTTCTGCGGGAGGTTACGAGCAGTACTTC.